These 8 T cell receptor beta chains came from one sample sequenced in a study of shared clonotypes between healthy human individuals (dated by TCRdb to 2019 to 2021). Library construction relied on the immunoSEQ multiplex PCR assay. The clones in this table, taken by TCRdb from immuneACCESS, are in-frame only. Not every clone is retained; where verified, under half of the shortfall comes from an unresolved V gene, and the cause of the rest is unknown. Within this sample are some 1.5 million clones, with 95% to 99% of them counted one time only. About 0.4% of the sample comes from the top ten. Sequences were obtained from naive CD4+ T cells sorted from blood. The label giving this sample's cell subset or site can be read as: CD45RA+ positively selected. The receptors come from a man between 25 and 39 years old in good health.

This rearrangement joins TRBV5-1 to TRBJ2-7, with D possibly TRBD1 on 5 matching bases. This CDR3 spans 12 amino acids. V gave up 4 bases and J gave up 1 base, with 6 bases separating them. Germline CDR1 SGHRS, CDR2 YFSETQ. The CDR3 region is CASSTGSYEQYF. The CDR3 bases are TGCGCCAGCAGCACAGGATCCTACGAGCAGTACTTC. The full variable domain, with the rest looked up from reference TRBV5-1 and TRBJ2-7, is KAGVTQTPRYLIKTRGQQVTLSCSPISGHRSVSWYQQTPGQGLQFLFEYFSETQRNKGNFPGRFSGRQFSNSRSEMNVSTLELGDSALYLCASSTGSYEQYFGPGTRLTVT.

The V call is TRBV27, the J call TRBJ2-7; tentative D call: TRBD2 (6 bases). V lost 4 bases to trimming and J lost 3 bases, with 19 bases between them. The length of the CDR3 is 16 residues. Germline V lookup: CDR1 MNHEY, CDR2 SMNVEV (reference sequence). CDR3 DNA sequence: TGTGCCAGCAGTTCACAAATAGGGACTCCAATCTACGAGCAGTACTTC. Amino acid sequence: CASSSQIGTPIYEQYF.

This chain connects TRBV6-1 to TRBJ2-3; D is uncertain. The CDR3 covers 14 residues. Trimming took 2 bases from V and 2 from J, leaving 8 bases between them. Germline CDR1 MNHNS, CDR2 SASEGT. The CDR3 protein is CASSESATTDTQYF. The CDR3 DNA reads TGTGCCAGCAGTGAATCGGCGACCACAGATACGCAGTATTTT.

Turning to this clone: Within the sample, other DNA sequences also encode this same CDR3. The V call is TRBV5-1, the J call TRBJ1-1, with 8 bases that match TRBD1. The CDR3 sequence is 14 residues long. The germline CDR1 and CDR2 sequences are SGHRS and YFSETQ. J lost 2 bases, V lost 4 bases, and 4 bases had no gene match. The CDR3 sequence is CASSRGQANTEAFF. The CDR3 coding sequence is TGCGCCAGCAGCCGGGGACAGGCAAACACTGAAGCTTTCTTT.

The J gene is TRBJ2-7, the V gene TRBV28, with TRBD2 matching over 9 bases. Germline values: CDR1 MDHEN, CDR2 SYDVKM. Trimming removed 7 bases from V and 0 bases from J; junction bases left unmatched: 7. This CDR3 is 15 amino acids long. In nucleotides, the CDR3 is TGTGCCAGCACCGTTAGCGGGAGTAGCTCCTACGAGCAGTACTTC. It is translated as CASTVSGSSSYEQYF.

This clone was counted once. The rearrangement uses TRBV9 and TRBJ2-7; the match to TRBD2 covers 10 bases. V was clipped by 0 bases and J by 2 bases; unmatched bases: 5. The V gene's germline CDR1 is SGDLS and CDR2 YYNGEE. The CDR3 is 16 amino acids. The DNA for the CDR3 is TGTGCCAGCAGCGTAGGAGGGACTAGCGAAACCTACGAGCAGTACTTC. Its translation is CASSVGGTSETYEQYF. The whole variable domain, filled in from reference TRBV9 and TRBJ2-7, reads DSGVTQTPKHLITATGQRVTLRCSPRSGDLSVYWYQQSLDQGLQFLIQYYNGEERAKGNILERFSAQQFPDLHSELNLSSLELGDSALYFCASSVGGTSETYEQYFGPGTRLTVT.

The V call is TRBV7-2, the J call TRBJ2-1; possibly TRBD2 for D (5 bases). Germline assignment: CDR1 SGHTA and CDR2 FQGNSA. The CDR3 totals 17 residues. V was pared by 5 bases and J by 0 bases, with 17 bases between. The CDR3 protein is CASSPFTEGSSYNEQFF. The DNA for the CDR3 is TGTGCCAGCAGCCCCTTTACTGAAGGGAGCTCCTACAATGAGCAGTTCTTC.

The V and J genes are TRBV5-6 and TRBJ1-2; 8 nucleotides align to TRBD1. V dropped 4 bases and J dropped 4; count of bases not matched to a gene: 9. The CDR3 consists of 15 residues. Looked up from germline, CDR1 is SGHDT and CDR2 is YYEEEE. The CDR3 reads CASSGTDRGGYGYTF. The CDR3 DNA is TGTGCCAGCAGCGGGACTGACAGGGGTGGCTATGGCTACACCTTC.